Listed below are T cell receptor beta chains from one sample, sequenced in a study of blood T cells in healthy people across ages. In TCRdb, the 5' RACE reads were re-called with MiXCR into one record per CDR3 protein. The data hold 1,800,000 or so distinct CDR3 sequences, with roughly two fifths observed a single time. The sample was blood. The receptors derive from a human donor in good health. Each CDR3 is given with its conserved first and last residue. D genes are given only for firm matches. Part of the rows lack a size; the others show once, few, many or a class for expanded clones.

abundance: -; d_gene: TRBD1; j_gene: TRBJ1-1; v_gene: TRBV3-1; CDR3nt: TGTGCCAGCAGCCCCGGGACAGGGGCCTCTTGGACTGAAGCTTTCTTT; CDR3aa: CASSPGTGASWTEAFF
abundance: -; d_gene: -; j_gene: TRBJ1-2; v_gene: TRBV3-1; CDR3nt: TGTGCCAGCAGCCATGACACAGTGCCCGCCACCTTC; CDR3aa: CASSHDTVPATF
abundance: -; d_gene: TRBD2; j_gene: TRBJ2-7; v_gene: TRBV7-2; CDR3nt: TGTGCCAGCACCCTAATCGGGGGGGAATACTCCTACGAGCAGTACTTC; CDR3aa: CASTLIGGEYSYEQYF
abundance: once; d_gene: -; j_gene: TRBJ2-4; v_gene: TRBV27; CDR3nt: TGTGCCAGCAGGCCGCTTGCGGTCCACGGGGCCAAAAACATTCAGTACTTC; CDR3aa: CASRPLAVHGAKNIQYF
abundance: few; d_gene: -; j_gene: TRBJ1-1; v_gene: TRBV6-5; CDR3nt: TGTGCCAGCAGTTGGAGGGGAATAGCTGAAGCTTTCTTT; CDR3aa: CASSWRGIAEAFF
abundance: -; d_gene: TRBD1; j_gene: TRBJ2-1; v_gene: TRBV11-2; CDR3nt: TGTGCCAGCAGGTCGGGGACAGGGTACAATGAGCAGTTCTTC; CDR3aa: CASRSGTGYNEQFF
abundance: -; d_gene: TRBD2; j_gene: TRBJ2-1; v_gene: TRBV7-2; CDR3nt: TGTGCCACTACCCGTCAGGGGCGGGGGGTAAACTTTAAGCAGTTCTTC; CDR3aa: CATTRQGRGVNFKQFF
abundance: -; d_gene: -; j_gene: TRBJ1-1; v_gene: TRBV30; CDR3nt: TGTGCCTGGCTCCCTTTTTTTGGTATCCCTGAAGCTTTCTTT; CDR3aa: CAWLPFFGIPEAFF
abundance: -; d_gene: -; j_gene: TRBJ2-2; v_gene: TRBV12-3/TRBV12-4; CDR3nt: TGTGCCAGCAGTTTGGGACTCCCCGACACCGGGGAGCTGTTTTTT; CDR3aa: CASSLGLPDTGELFF
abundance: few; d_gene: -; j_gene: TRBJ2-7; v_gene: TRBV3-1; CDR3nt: TGTGCCAGCAGCCATTCGCCCGACTACGAGCAGTACTTC; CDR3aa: CASSHSPDYEQYF
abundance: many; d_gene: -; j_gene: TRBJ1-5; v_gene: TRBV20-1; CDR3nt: TGCAGTGCTAGAGGTATGCTAAATCAGCCCCAGCATTTT; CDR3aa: CSARGMLNQPQHF
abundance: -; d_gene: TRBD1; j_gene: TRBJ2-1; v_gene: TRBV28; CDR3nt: TGTGCCAGCAGTGCCTCCGGGACAGGGGGGAATGAGCAGTTCTTC; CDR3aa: CASSASGTGGNEQFF
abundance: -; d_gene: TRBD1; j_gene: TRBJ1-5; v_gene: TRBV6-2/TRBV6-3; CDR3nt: TGTGCCAGCAGTTACTGGGGACAGGGTAATCAGCCCCAGCATTTT; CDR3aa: CASSYWGQGNQPQHF
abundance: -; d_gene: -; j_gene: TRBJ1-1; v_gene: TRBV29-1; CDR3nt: TGCAGCGCGAGAGTACAGGGGAACACTGAAGCTTTCTTT; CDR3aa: CSARVQGNTEAFF
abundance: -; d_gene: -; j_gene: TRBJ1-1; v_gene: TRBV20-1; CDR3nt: TGCAGTGCTAGGCCAGGGGACAACGAAGCTTTCTTT; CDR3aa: CSARPGDNEAFF
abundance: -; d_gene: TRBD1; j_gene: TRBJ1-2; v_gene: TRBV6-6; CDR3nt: TGTGCCAGCAGACCAACAGGGGGCGACTATGGCTACACCTTC; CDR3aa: CASRPTGGDYGYTF
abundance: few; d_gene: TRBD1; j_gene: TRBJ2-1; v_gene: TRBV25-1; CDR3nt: TGTGCCAGCAGTGAATTTTTCCGGACAGGGGTCGCCTACAATGAGCAGTTCTTC; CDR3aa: CASSEFFRTGVAYNEQFF
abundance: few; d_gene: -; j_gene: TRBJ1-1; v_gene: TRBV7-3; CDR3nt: TGTGCCAGCAGCTCCTCAGGTAACACTGAAGCTTTCTTT; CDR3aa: CASSSSGNTEAFF
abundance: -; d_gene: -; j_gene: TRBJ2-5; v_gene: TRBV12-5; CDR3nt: TGTGCTAGTGGTACCGGACTGCGGAAGACCCAGTACTTC; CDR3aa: CASGTGLRKTQYF
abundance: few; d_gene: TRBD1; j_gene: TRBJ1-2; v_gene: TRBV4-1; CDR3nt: TGCGCCAGCAGCCATCGGGACAGTATTTCGGACTATGGCTACACCTTC; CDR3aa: CASSHRDSISDYGYTF
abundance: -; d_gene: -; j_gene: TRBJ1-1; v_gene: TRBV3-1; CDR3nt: TGTGCCAGCAGCCAAGTGATCGGGGGAGGCACTGAAGCTTTCTTT; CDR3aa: CASSQVIGGGTEAFF
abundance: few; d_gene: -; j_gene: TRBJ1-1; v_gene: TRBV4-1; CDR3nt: TGCGCCAGCAGCCAAGTAGGGGGGGATAACACTGAAGCTTTCTTT; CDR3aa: CASSQVGGDNTEAFF
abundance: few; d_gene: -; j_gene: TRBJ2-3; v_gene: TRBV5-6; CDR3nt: TGTGCCAGCAGCTTTGATGTAGGAGGGGCAGATACGCAGTATTTT; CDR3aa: CASSFDVGGADTQYF
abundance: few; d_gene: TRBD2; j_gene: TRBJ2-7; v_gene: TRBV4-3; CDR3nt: TGCGCCAGCAGCCAAGCTCCCTTTAGCGGGGAGAGCTCCTACGAGCAGTACTTC; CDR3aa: CASSQAPFSGESSYEQYF
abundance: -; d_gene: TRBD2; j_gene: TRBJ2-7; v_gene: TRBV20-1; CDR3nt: TGCAGTGCTCGCTCCCCGGCTAGCGGGGGGGCAGGATACGAGCAGTACTTC; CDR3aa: CSARSPASGGAGYEQYF
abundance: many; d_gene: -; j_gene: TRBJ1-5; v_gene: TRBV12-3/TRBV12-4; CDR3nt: TGTGCCAGCAGTTTAAATAGCAATCAGCCCCAGCATTTT; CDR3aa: CASSLNSNQPQHF
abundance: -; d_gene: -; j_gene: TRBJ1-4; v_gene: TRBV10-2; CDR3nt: TGCGCCAGCAGTATCGGCAATCGGAGGGAAAAACTGTTTTTT; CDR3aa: CASSIGNRREKLFF
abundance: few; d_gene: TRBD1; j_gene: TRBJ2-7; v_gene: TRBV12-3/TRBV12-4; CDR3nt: TGTGCCAGCAGCAGACAGGGCCACTCCTACGAGCAGTACTTC; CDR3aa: CASSRQGHSYEQYF
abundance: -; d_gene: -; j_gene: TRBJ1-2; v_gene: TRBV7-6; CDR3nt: TGTGCCAGCAGCCCGGGGTGGATCGGGGATGGCTACACCTTC; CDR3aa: CASSPGWIGDGYTF
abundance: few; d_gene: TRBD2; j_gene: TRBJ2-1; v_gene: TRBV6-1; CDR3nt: TGTGCCAGCCCGGGACTAGCGGAGAACAATGAGCAGTTCTTC; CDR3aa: CASPGLAENNEQFF
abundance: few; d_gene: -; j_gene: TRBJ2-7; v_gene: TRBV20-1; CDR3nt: TGCAGTGCTAGTAGCCCCTTCGGGACGGCCACCTACGAGCAGTACTTC; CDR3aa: CSASSPFGTATYEQYF